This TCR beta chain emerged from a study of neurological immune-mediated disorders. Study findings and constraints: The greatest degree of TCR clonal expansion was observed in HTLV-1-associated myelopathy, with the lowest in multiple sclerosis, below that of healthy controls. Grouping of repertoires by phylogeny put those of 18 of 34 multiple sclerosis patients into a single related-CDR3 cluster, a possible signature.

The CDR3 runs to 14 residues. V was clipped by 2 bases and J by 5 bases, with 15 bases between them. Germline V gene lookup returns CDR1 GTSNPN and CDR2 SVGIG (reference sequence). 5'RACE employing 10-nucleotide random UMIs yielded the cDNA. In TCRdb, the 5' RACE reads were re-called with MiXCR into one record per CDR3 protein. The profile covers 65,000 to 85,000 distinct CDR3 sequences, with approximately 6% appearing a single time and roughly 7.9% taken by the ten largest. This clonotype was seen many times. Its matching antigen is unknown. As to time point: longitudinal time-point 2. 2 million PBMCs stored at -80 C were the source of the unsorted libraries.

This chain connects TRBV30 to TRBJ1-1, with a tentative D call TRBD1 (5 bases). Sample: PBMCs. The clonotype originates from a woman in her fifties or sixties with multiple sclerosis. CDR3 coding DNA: TGTGCCTGGAGTCGGGGGAGGGTACTTACTGAAGCTTTCTTT. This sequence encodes CAWSRGRVLTEAFF. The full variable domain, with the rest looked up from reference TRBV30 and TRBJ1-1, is SQTIHQWPATLVQPVGSPLSLECTVEGTSNPNLYWYRQAAGRGLQLLFYSVGIGQISSEVPQNLSASRPQDRQFILSSKKLLLSDSGFYLCAWSRGRVLTEAFFGQGTRLTVV.